This T cell receptor beta chain emerged from a study of Graves' ophthalmopathy and Graves' hyperthyroidism listed by TCRdb under 2018. Concerning the study at large: Peripheral blood was collected before any treatment was given, at the time of initial diagnosis. An independent validation cohort comprised some 18 hyperthyroidism patients and some 16 patients who later progressed from hyperthyroidism to ophthalmopathy. In total, some 140 blood samples were TCR-sequenced: 40 to 45 ophthalmopathy, some 75 hyperthyroidism and around 17 hyperthyroidism-to-ophthalmopathy patients. Following sample collection, hyperthyroidism patients were given methimazole at a starting dose of 30 mg daily, and ophthalmopathy patients were given high-dose intravenous methylprednisolone. The 75 to 100 discovery patients were randomly divided into training and test sets at a 7:3 ratio. In about 6 hyperthyroidism patients, T-cell repertoires of thyroid tissue and blood were compared. To explore V-J signatures distinguishing ophthalmopathy from hyperthyroidism, a discovery set of 100 patients (roughly 42 ophthalmopathy, 55 to 60 stable hyperthyroidism) was enrolled. The study used TCR beta repertoire signatures to distinguish Graves' ophthalmopathy from Graves' hyperthyroidism and to predict progression to ophthalmopathy.

Study-wide conclusions, independent of this receptor: In validation, the model predicted ophthalmopathy progression with 70.59% sensitivity and roughly 72% specificity; approximately 12 predicted patients were CT-confirmed with GO in a median of approximately six months. Most expanded thyroid clonotypes with a frequency above 0.001 also appeared in blood, which suggests that blood repertoires may reflect the immune response in the thyroid. In cross-validation, the 13-signature model distinguished ophthalmopathy from stable hyperthyroidism with about 87% sensitivity and around 82% specificity, and in the test set the corresponding values were around 80% and 75%. No statistical method was used to set the sample size in advance, and the investigators knew which group each participant was assigned to.

The table lists this clonotype with a few counts. What this receptor recognizes is not known. Germline is not matched at one junction end, which may reflect a read error. Ophthalmopathy patients had moderately to severely active disease, Clinical Activity Score of at least 3, NOSPECS grade of at least 4, and disease duration under 3 months. Patients with other autoimmune diseases, uncontrolled infections, pregnancy or lactation were excluded. Diagnosis relied on clinical symptoms, serum thyroxine, TRAb, thyroid ultrasound and orbital computed tomography. PBMCs were isolated from more than 8 ml of fresh peripheral blood by Ficoll-Paque density gradient centrifugation. Total RNA was extracted with Trizol reagent and quality-checked on an Agilent 2100 Bioanalyzer. CDR1 and CDR2, per the germline V gene (reference sequence), are MNHEY and SMNVEV. The CDR3 runs 15 residues from the cysteine to the phenylalanine. The DNA shown is the 45-base CDR3, in frame from base 1.

For repertoire sequencing, TCR beta CDR3 regions were amplified from RNA transcripts. The first round of RT-PCR was done with HTBI primers and the Qiagen OneStep RT-PCR kit, and was followed by a second round of multiplex PCR, then size selection and purification. Sequencing of the libraries was carried out on an Illumina HiSeq2000 in paired-end mode with 100 bp reads. On the authors' methods: SOAPnuke was used to process the reads, throwing out any read that had adapters, had uncalled bases, had a mean Phred below 15, or lacked an exact constant-primer or identifier match. COPE v1.2.5 was used to merge high-quality paired reads. Each unique nucleotide sequence was defined as a clonotype, and clonotypes were aligned to IMGT TRB V, D and J references with MiTCR v1.1. The analysis was limited to V-J combinations with a frequency above 0.0001, which together covered roughly 99% of the repertoires. A TCR clonal expansion and chaos score per V-J combination was defined as the ratio of F50 clonal expansion to chaos observed in the TCRdist matrix. Welch's t-statistics and random forest were used to narrow the features down to 10 to 15 V-J combinations, which were then fed into a naive Bayes classifier. The similarity between thyroid and blood repertoires was quantified using the Morisita-Horn index. The public reads were reprocessed in TCRdb via fastp at Q25 and MiXCR, keeping in-frame beta chains. Each record represents a unique CDR3 protein, reported with the most common genes and DNA among its rows. The V and J calls, along with clone size, are taken from TCRdb and not from the paper's own processing. The sample table records some 520,000 distinct CDR3 sequences; about 15% of these occur just once. Jointly, the top ten make up 8% to 10% of the sample.

The chain employs TRBV27 and TRBJ1-5, with a weak D call of TRBD1 (5 bases match). The sequenced sample was blood. This TCR came from a woman in her twenties or thirties with Graves' ophthalmopathy. Donor details come from another sample of the same person, matched by shared clones. DNA sequence: TGTGCCAGCGGTTTCCTCGGGGACCCCCCGCAGCCCCAGCATTTT. This is translated as CASGFLGDPPQPQHF.